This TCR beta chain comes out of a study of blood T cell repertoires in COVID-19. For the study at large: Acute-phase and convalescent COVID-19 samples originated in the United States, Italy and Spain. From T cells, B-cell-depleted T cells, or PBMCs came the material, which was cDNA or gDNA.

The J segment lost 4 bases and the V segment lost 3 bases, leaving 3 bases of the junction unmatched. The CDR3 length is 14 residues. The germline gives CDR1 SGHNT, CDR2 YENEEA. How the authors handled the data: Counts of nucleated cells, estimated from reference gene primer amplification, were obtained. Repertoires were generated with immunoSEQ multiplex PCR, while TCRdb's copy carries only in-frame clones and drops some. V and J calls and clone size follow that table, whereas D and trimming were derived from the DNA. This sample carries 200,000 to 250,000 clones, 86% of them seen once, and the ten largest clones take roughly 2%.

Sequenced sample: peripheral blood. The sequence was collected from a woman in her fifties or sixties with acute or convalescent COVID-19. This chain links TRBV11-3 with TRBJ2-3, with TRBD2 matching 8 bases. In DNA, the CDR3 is TGTGCCAGCAGCTTGGGACTAGTATCAGATACGCAGTATTTT. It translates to CASSLGLVSDTQYF.